This T cell receptor beta chain was sequenced in a study of T cell clonotyping in hematopoietic cell transplantation. Across the study: Cytoreduction preceded collection of pretransplant recipient samples.

Clones were read by immunoSEQ multiplex PCR, and TCRdb kept only the in-frame ones, dropping some. The data show 25,000 to 35,000 clones, more than 85% seen once. Comments on this clone: What it binds is not known.

Points from the study as a whole: Recipient TCR diversity dropped after transplant; expanded clonotypes rose from day 30 to 180.

The germline V gene has CDR1 MDHEN and CDR2 SYDVKM. V was cut by 6 bases and J by 0 bases, with 14 bases left in between. The CDR3 loop spans 15 amino acids. This sample's time point: recipient sample about 28 days before transplant, after cytoreduction. Blood collection times were about day -28 and days 30, 100, 180 posttransplant. The sample here was peripheral blood mononuclear cells, taken before stem cell transplant. The J gene is TRBJ1-1, the V gene TRBV28; D unresolved. The receptor comes from a man over 45 with acute myeloid leukemia. Some clones in this sample may be carry-over from other donors' samples. CDR3 bases: TGTGCCAGCAGCCCAAGGACGCCTTTGAACACTGAAGCTTTCTTT. Amino acid sequence: CASSPRTPLNTEAFF.